The sequence of this TCR beta chain was determined in a study of T-cell memory formation after mild COVID-19. Study observations and caveats: Some responding clones appeared in pre-infection memory, suggesting cross-reactive memory joined. Clones that contracted clustered mainly in CM and EM if CD4+ and in EMRA if CD8+. CD4/CD8 balance characterized clones contracting day 15 to 85, and CD4+ skew characterized later expanders.

The CDR3 is made up of 15 amino acids. CDR1 SGHAT and CDR2 FQNNGV come from the germline V gene. The V end was cut by 5 bases, the J end by 0 bases, with 14 bases between. UMIs and sample barcodes were carried by the TCR alpha and TCR beta cDNA libraries that 5'RACE produced using constant-segment primers. TCRdb fed the 5' RACE reads into MiXCR, producing one record per CDR3 protein. Counted here are roughly 510,000 distinct CDR3 sequences, roughly 17% occurring once; the ten biggest clones make up roughly 8.2%. In this sample, this clonotype turned up a few times. Its antigen is not known. The sequenced material came from PBMCs or a T cell subset sorted from them (not recorded which). This TCR derives from an adult woman who had mild COVID-19 (a few samples of this study predate the infection). Cell type and time point are not known. The chain employs TRBV11-2 and TRBJ2-7; perhaps D is TRBD1 or TRBD2 (5 bases each). CDR3 sequence reads: CASSDEGILSYEQYF. In DNA, the CDR3 is TGTGCCAGCAGCGATGAGGGGATCCTCTCCTACGAGCAGTACTTC.